This is a list of T cell receptor beta chains from one sample in a study of T cells in Graves' hyperthyroidism and ophthalmopathy. TCRdb independently ran MiXCR on the multiplex PCR reads; one entry per CDR3 protein. The table lists 550,000 to 800,000 distinct CDR3 sequences, 15% to 20% of them singletons. The specimen sequenced was blood. Source of these receptors: a man aged 45-60 years with Graves' hyperthyroidism. The CDR3 runs from the conserved cysteine through the conserved F or W.

CDR3,V,length,J
CASSPTGLGIGYTF,TRBV19,14,TRBJ1-2
CASSGTGNNRGPQHF,TRBV28,15,TRBJ1-5
CASSLGPSGGETQYF,TRBV5-5,15,TRBJ2-5
CSAGGTAPREQYF,TRBV20-1,13,TRBJ2-7
CASSLRQGRAGANVLTF,TRBV6-2/TRBV6-3,17,TRBJ2-6
CASSYSPTGYEQYF,TRBV6-5,14,TRBJ2-7
CASGPTFEGTEAFF,TRBV12-5,14,TRBJ1-1
CASSVERDSSYEQYF,TRBV9,15,TRBJ2-7
CATKDGQRKSSYNEQFF,TRBV28,17,TRBJ2-1
CASSPYLAGGNYEQFF,TRBV7-2,16,TRBJ2-1
CASSLEPQGLGYGYTF,TRBV11-2,16,TRBJ1-2
CASSLGVSGREQYF,TRBV12-3/TRBV12-4,14,TRBJ2-7
CASSLSLFGIQYF,TRBV12-3/TRBV12-4,13,TRBJ2-4
CAWSYGDEQYF,TRBV30,11,TRBJ2-7
CASGLGRGRAETQYF,TRBV12-5,15,TRBJ2-5
CASRPSGVYEQYF,TRBV7-2,13,TRBJ2-7
CASSLDPGTGFYEQYF,TRBV11-2,16,TRBJ2-7
CASSLQGGGNQETQYF,TRBV7-2,16,TRBJ2-5
CASHTGGNTEAFF,TRBV19,13,TRBJ1-1
CASSANREHLYEQYF,TRBV27,15,TRBJ2-7
CASNSRTSGANTGELFF,TRBV19,17,TRBJ2-2
CASSLEGYEAFF,TRBV28,12,TRBJ1-1
CASRATGGSLSYEQYF,TRBV19,16,TRBJ2-7
CASSLALGENTGELFF,TRBV5-1,16,TRBJ2-2
CASNHRGPHEQYF,TRBV6-2/TRBV6-3,13,TRBJ2-7
CASSERTSPIKNIQYF,TRBV4-2,16,TRBJ2-4
CASRQVAGEDTDTQYF,TRBV27,16,TRBJ2-3
CAWTSSGEKLFF,TRBV30,12,TRBJ1-4
CASSFSRDRVHF,TRBV28,12,TRBJ2-7
CASNHRVGTFAGANVLTF,TRBV12-3/TRBV12-4,18,TRBJ2-6
CATSDDRRQGKTQYF,TRBV24-1,15,TRBJ2-5
CASSLRLGLSYNEQIF,TRBV5-4,16,TRBJ2-1
CASSYTGRDNEQFF,TRBV7-2,14,TRBJ2-1
CASSRGQGNTEAFF,TRBV11-1,14,TRBJ1-1
CATSNPEGTYNEQFF,TRBV15,15,TRBJ2-1
CASSSSPRDEQFF,TRBV7-2,13,TRBJ2-1